This paragraph covers one T cell receptor beta chain sequence. Germline V gene sequence: CDR1 MDHEN, CDR2 SYDVKM. The CDR3 is 14 residues long. Trimming shortened V by 4 bases and J by 5 bases, and 14 bases separated the two germline ends. This sample is part of a study of cytomegalovirus exposure and HLA in healthy donors. Amplification used 60 Vbeta primers and 13 Jbeta primers. The table came from immunoSEQ multiplex PCR; TCRdb's copy has only in-frame clones and leaves some out. Of some 120,000 clones listed, around three quarters are singletons. The sample consisted of PBMCs. The sequence was obtained from a man aged 35-49 years in good health and CMV-seropositive. The gene calls are TRBV28 and TRBJ1-2; D call uncertain. The CDR3, as DNA: TGTGCCAGCAGTTCCATGATTACTGCGTATGGCTACACCTTC. Translated: CASSSMITAYGYTF.